Described below is a single T cell receptor beta chain sequence and its context. This sample stems from a study of T-cell reconstitution after alpha-beta-depleted transplantation in children. Germline CDR1 reads SQVTM; CDR2 reads ANQGSEA. The CDR3 has 14 amino acids. V lost 7 bases to trimming and J lost 0 bases, with 10 bases between them. The authors prepared the TCRbeta library with unique molecular identifiers. TCRdb redid the calling of the PCR reads with MiXCR, one entry per CDR3 protein. The profile covers nearly 400,000 distinct CDR3 sequences, with roughly 20% appearing a single time and around 4% taken by the ten largest.

The chain recombines TRBV29-1 with TRBJ2-6, with D uncertain. The origin of this receptor is a human donor who donated a stem cell graft to a child with acute myeloid leukemia. The starting material was PBMCs from the stem cell graft donor, obtained from the stem cell graft. The CDR3 here is CSASGSSGANVLTF. DNA for the CDR3: TGCAGCGCCAGTGGCAGCTCTGGGGCCAACGTCCTGACTTTC.